The 13 T cell receptor beta chains reported below all come from one sample, sequenced in a study of blood T cell repertoires in COVID-19. Here immunoSEQ multiplex PCR was the method, and the copy in TCRdb shows in-frame clones only, minus some. The data show some 300,000 clones, roughly nine tenths seen once. The material sequenced was PBMCs or T cells enriched from blood (not recorded which). Receptors originate from a woman in her twenties or thirties who had been exposed to COVID-19.

This clone has just one count. The CDR3 loop reads CASSRREGPEAFF. CDR3 in DNA: TGTGCCAGCAGCCGCCGGGAGGGTCCTGAAGCTTTCTTT. The chain couples TRBV5-4 to TRBJ1-1; no definite D call. The CDR3 has 13 residues. CDR1 and CDR2 from the germline V gene are SGHNT and YYREEE (reference sequence). The V end lost 4 bases, the J end lost 6 bases, and 13 bases lay between the germline ends.

This clone was recorded once. The V call is TRBV10-3, the J call TRBJ1-1; weak D call: TRBD1 (6 bases). Germline V gene sequence: CDR1 ENHRY, CDR2 SYGVKD. Trimming pared 10 bases from V and 2 bases from J, leaving 17 bases between. The CDR3 totals 14 residues. The CDR3 sequence is CASQENRVNTEAFF. The CDR3 DNA follows: TGTGCCAGCCAAGAAAACAGGGTTAACACTGAAGCTTTCTTT.

V is TRBV29-1 and J is TRBJ2-3, with 7 bases aligning to TRBD2. The V gene's germline CDR1 is SQVTM and CDR2 ANQGSEA. V gave up 4 bases and J gave up 2 bases; unmatched junction bases: 6. The CDR3 totals 14 residues. The CDR3 region has the DNA TGCAGCGTTGCGAGGACTAGTCCCACAGATACGCAGTATTTT. The encoded protein is CSVARTSPTDTQYF.

CDR3 loop: CASSPGANYNEQFF. DNA for the CDR3: TGTGCCAGCAGCCCGGGGGCAAACTACAATGAGCAGTTCTTC. The chain combines TRBV6-2 or TRBV6-3 with TRBJ2-1; the D call may be TRBD1 or TRBD2 (6 bases each). In germline, CDR1 is MNHEY, CDR2 SVGEGT. Trimming pared 6 bases from V and 3 bases from J, leaving 12 bases between. The CDR3 is made up of 14 amino acids.

The chain uses TRBV2 and TRBJ1-2; 7 bases align to TRBD1. Per the germline V gene, CDR1 is SNHLY and CDR2 is FYNNEI. With V trimmed by 3 bases and J by 12 bases, 4 bases remained unmatched. The CDR3 is 11 residues long. The CDR3 DNA reads TGTGCCAGCAGTGAGTCAGGGGGTGACACCTTC. Protein: CASSESGGDTF.

This chain connects TRBV7-2 to TRBJ1-2; D may be TRBD1 (6 bases). Trimming took off 3 bases at V and 5 bases at J, with 16 bases between the two ends. Germline assignment: CDR1 SGHTA and CDR2 FQGNSA. The CDR3 covers 15 residues. This CDR3 is CASSFQGTKGYGYTF. In nucleotides, the CDR3 is TGTGCCAGCAGCTTTCAGGGGACAAAGGGATATGGCTACACCTTC.

The chain employs TRBV15 and TRBJ1-1; 7 nucleotides align to TRBD1. Germline V gene sequence: CDR1 LNHNV, CDR2 YYDKDF (reference sequence). The CDR3 has 15 residues. The J segment lost 1 base and the V segment lost 8 bases, leaving 10 bases of the junction unmatched. CDR3 DNA sequence: TGTGCCACCCGGCAGGGGGTAACTTGGAACACTGAAGCTTTCTTT. It translates to CATRQGVTWNTEAFF.

The rearrangement links TRBV7-3 to TRBJ1-2; D is undetermined. V lost 5 bases, J lost 5 bases, and 12 bases lay in between. This CDR3 comprises 13 residues. Germline V gene data show CDR1 as SGHTA and CDR2 as FQGTGA. The CDR3, as DNA: TGTGCCAGCAGCGAGAATACAGCTTATGGCTACACCTTC. Encoded protein: CASSENTAYGYTF.

CDR3 loop: CAIRVDRWNTEAFF. The CDR3 DNA sequence: TGTGCCATCAGGGTGGACAGGTGGAACACTGAAGCTTTCTTT. The chain uses TRBV10-3 and TRBJ1-1; 7 positions match TRBD1. The J segment lost 1 base and the V segment lost 6 bases, leaving 5 bases of the junction unmatched. This CDR3 has 14 amino acids. Looked up from germline, CDR1 is ENHRY and CDR2 is SYGVKD.

V is TRBV7-9 and J is TRBJ1-2; D remains unclear. The CDR3 is 14 amino acids. Germline-derived CDR1 and CDR2 are SEHNR and FQNEAQ (reference sequence). V lost 2 bases and J lost 8, with 15 bases in between. The CDR3 nucleotides are TGTGCCAGCAGCTTACGGGTCGGGTTTGGAGGCTACACCTTC. The encoded protein is CASSLRVGFGGYTF.

V and J are TRBV7-9 and TRBJ2-6; D gene unclear. V was shortened by 1 base and J by 0 bases, with 7 bases between the two germline ends. The CDR3 runs to 16 residues. Germline CDR1 is SEHNR and CDR2 is FQNEAQ (reference sequence). In DNA form, the CDR3 reads TGTGCCAGCAGCTTAGGCGCTGGCTCTGGGGCCAACGTCCTGACTTTC. Translated: CASSLGAGSGANVLTF.

This chain uses TRBV6-4 with TRBJ1-5; a possible D gene is TRBD1 (5 bases). The CDR3 runs to 14 residues. Trimming removed 2 bases at V and 7 bases at J, with 12 bases between. Germline assignment: CDR1 MRHNA and CDR2 SNTAGT. Here the CDR3 DNA reads TGTGCCAGCAGTGACAGGGGAGGTTCCCAGCCCCAGCATTTT. Protein: CASSDRGGSQPQHF.

This chain joins TRBV2 and TRBJ1-1; TRBD1 might be the D (5 bases). The germline V gene encodes CDR1 SNHLY and CDR2 FYNNEI. Trimming took 7 bases from V and 11 from J, leaving 17 bases between them. The CDR3 is made up of 12 amino acids. In DNA, the CDR3 is TGTGCCAGCACCTATCAACAGGAAGACGCTTTCTTT. Its protein is CASTYQQEDAFF.